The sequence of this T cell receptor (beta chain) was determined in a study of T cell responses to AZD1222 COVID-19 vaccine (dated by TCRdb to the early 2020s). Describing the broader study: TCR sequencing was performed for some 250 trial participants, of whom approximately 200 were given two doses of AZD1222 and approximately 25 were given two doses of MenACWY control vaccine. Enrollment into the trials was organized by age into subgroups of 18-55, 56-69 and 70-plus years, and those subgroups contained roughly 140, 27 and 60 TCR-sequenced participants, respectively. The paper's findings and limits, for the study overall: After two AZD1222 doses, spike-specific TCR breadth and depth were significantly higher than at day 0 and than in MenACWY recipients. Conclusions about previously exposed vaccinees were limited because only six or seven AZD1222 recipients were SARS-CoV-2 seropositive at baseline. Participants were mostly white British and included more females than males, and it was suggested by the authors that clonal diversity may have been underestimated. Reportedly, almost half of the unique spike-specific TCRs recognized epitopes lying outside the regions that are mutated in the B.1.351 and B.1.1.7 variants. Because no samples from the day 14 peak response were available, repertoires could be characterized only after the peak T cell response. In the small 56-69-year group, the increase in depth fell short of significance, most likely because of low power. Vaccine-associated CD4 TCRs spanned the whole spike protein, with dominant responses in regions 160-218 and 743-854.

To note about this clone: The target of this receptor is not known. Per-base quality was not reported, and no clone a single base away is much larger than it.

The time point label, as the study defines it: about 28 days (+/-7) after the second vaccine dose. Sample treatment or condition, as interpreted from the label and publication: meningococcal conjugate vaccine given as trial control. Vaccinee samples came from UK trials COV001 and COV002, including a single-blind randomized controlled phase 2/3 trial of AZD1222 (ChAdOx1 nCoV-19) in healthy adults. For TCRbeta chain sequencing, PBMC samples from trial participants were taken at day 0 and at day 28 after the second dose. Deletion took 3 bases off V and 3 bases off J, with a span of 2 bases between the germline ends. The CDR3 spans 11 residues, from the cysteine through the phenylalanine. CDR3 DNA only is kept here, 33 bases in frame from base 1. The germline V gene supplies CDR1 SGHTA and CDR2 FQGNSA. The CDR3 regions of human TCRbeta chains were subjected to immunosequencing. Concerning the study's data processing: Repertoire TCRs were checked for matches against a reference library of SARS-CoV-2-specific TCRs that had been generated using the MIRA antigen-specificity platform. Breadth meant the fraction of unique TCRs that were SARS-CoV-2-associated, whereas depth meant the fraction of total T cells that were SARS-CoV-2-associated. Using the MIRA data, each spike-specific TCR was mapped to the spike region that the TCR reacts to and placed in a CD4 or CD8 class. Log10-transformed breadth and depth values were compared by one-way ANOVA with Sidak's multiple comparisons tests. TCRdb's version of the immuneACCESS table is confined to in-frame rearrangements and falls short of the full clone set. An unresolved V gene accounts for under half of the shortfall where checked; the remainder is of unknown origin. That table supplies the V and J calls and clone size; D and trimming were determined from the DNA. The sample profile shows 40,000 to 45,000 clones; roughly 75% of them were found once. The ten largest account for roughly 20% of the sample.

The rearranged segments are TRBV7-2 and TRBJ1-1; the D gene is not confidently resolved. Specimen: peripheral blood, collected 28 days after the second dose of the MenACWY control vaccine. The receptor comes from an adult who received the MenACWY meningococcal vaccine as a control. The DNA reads TGTGCCAGCAGCTTCTACACTGAAGCTTTCTTT. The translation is CASSFYTEAFF.